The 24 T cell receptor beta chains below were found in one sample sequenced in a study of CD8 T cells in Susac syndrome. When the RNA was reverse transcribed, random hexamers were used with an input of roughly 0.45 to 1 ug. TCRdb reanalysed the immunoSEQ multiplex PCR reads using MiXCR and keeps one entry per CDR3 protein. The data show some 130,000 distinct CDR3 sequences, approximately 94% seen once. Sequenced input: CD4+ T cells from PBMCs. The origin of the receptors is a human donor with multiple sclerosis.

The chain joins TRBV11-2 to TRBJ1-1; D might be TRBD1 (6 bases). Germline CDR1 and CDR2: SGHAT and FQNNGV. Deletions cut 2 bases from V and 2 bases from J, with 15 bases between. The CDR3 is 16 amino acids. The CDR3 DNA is TGTGCCAGCAGCTTAATGTGGAGGGGGGCCAACACTGAAGCTTTCTTT. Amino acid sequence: CASSLMWRGANTEAFF.

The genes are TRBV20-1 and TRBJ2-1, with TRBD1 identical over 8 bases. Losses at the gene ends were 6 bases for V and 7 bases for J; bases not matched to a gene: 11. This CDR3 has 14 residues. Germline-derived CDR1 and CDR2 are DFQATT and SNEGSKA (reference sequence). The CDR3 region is CSADRDRPGNEQFF. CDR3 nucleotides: TGCAGTGCCGACCGGGACAGGCCGGGGAATGAGCAGTTCTTC.

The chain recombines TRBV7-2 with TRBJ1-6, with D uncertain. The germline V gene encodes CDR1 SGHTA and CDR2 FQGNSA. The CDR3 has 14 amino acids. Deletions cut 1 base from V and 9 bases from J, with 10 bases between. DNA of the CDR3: TGTGCCAGCAGCTTAGAACGCGGGTCTTCACCCCTCCACTTT. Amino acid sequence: CASSLERGSSPLHF.

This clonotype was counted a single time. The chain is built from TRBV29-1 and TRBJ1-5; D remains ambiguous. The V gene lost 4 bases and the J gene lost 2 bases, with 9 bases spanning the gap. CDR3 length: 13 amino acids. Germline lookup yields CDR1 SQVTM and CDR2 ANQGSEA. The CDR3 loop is CSVGGDGNQPQHF. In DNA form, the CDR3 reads TGCAGCGTTGGAGGAGATGGCAATCAGCCCCAGCATTTT.

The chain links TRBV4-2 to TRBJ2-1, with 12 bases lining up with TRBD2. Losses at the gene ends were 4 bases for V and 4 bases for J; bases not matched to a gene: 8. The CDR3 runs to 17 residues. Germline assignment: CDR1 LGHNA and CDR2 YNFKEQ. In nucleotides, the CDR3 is TGTGCCAGCAGCCCTCGGACTAGCGGGACACCGTACAATGAGCAGTTCTTC. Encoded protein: CASSPRTSGTPYNEQFF.

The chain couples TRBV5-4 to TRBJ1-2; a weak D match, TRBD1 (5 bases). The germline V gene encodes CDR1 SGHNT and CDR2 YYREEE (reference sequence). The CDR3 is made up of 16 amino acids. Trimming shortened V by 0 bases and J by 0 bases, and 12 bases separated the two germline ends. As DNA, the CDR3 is TGTGCCAGCAGCTTGGGAGGGGCCGGAACTAACTATGGCTACACCTTC. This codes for CASSLGGAGTNYGYTF.

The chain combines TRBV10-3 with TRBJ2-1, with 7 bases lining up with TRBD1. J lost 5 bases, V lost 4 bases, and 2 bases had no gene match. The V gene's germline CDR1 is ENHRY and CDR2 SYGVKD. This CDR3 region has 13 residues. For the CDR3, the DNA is TGTGCCATCAGTGGGGACAGCAACAATGAGCAGTTCTTC. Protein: CAISGDSNNEQFF.

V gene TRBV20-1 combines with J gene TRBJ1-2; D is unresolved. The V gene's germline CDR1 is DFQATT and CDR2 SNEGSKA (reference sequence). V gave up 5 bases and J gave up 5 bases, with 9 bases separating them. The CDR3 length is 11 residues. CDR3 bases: TGCAGTGCTTACAAGGAATATGGCTACACCTTC. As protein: CSAYKEYGYTF.

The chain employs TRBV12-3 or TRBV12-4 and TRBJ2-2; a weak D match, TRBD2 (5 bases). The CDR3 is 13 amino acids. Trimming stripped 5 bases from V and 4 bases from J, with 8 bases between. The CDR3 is CASSHTSTGELFF. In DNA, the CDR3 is TGTGCCAGCAGTCACACTAGCACCGGGGAGCTGTTTTTT.

CDR3 coding DNA: TGCGCCAGCAGCGGGTCAACGGACACTGAAGCTTTCTTT. Protein sequence: CASSGSTDTEAFF. This sequence joins TRBV5-1 and TRBJ1-1; D gene unclear. The germline V and J ends were trimmed by 4 bases and 3 bases, with 10 bases remaining between them. Germline assignment: CDR1 SGHRS and CDR2 YFSETQ. This CDR3 comprises 13 residues.

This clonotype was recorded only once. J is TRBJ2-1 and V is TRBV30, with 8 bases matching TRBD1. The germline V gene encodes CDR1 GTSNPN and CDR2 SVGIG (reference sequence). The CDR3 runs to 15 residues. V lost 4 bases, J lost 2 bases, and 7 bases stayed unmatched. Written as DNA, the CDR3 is TGTGCCTGGACCCTACCCAGGGGGCCCTACAATGAGCAGTTCTTC. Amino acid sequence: CAWTLPRGPYNEQFF.

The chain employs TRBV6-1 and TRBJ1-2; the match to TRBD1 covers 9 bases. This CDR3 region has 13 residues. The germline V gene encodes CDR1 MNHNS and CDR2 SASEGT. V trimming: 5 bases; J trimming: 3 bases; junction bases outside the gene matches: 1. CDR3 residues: CASSRDRDYGYTF. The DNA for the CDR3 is TGTGCCAGCAGTAGGGACAGGGACTATGGCTACACCTTC.

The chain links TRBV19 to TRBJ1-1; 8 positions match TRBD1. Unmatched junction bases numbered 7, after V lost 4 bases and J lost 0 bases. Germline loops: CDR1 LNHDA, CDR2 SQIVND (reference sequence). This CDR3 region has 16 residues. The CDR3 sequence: CASSNAQGVMNTEAFF. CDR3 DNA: TGTGCCAGTAGTAATGCACAGGGGGTGATGAACACTGAAGCTTTCTTT.

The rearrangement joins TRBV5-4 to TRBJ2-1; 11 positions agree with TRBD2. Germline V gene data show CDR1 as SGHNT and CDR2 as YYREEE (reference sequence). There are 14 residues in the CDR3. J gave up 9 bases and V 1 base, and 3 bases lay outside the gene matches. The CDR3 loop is CASSLPLAGGEQFF. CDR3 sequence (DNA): TGTGCCAGCAGCTTGCCTCTAGCGGGGGGTGAGCAGTTCTTC.

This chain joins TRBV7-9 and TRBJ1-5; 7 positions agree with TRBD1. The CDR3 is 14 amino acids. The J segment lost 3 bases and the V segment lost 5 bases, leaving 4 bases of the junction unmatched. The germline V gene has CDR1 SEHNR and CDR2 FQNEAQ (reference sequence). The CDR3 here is CASSMTGSNQPQHF. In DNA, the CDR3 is TGTGCCAGCAGCATGACAGGGTCCAATCAGCCCCAGCATTTT.

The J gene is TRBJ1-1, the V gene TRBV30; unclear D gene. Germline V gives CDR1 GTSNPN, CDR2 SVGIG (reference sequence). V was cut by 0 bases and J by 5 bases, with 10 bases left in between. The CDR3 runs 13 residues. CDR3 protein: CAWSVSLRTEAFF. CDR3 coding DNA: TGTGCCTGGAGTGTATCTCTTCGGACTGAAGCTTTCTTT. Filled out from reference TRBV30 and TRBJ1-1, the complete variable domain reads SQTIHQWPATLVQPVGSPLSLECTVEGTSNPNLYWYRQAAGRGLQLLFYSVGIGQISSEVPQNLSASRPQDRQFILSSKKLLLSDSGFYLCAWSVSLRTEAFFGQGTRLTVV.

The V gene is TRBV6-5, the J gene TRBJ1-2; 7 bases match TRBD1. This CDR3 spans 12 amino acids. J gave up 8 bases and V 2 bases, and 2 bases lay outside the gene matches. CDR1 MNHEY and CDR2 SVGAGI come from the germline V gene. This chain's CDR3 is CASSYVGGGYTF. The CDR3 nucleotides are TGTGCCAGCAGTTACGTAGGGGGCGGCTACACCTTC.

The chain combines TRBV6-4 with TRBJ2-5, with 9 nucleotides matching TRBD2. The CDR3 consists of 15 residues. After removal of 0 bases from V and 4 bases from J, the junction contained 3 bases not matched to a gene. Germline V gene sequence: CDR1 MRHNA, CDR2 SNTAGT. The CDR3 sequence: CASSDSAGGVETQYF. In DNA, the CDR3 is TGTGCCAGCAGTGACTCGGCGGGGGGGGTAGAGACCCAGTACTTC.

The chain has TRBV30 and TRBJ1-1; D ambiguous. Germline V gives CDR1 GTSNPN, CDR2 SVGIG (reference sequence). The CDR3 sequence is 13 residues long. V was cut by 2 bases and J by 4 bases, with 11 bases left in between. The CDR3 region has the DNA TGTGCCTGGAGTCTCAGGTCGGCCACTGAAGCTTTCTTT. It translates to CAWSLRSATEAFF.

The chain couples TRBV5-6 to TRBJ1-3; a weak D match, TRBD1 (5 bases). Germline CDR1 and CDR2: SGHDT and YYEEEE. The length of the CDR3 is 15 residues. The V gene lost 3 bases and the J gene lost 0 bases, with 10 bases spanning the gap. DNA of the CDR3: TGTGCCAGCAGCTGGGGACGGCTCTCTGGAAACACCATATATTTT. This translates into CASSWGRLSGNTIYF. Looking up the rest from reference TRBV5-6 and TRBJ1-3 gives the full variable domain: DAGVTQSPTHLIKTRGQQVTLRCSPKSGHDTVSWYQQALGQGPQFIFQYYEEEERQRGNFPDRFSGHQFPNYSSELNVNALLLGDSALYLCASSWGRLSGNTIYFGEGSWLTVV.

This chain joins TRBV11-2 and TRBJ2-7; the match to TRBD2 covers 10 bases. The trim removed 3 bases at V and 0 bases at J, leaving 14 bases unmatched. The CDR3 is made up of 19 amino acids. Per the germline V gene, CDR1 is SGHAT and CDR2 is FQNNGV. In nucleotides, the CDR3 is TGTGCCAGCAGCTTCGGAGTGGGTAGCGGGAGGTTGGCCTCCTACGAGCAGTACTTC. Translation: CASSFGVGSGRLASYEQYF.

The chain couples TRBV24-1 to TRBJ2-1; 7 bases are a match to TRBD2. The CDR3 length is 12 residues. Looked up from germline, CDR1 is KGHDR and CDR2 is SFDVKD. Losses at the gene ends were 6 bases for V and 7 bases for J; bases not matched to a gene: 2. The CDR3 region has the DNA TGTGCCACCAGTAGACTAGCAAATGAGCAGTTCTTC. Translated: CATSRLANEQFF.

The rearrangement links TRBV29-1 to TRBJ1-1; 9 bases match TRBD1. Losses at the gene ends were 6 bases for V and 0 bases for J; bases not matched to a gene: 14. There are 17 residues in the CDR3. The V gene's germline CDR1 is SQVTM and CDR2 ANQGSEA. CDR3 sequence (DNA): TGCAGCGTCGAGTTCCCGGGACAGGGACTTTTGAACACTGAAGCTTTCTTT. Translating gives CSVEFPGQGLLNTEAFF.

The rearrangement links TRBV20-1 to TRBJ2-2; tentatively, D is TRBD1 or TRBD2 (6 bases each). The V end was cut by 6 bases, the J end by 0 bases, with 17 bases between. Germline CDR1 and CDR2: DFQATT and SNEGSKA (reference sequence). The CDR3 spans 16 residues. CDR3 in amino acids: CSAPLGGGANTGELFF. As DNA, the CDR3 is TGCAGTGCCCCTCTCGGGGGCGGTGCGAACACCGGGGAGCTGTTTTTT.